The present T cell receptor beta chain was sequenced within a study of Graves' ophthalmopathy and Graves' hyperthyroidism. Trimming cost V 8 bases and J 1 base, with 6 bases left between them. The CDR3 extends over 13 amino acids. Germline assignment: CDR1 LNHDA and CDR2 SQIVND (reference sequence). Diagnosis relied on clinical symptoms, serum thyroxine, TRAb, thyroid ultrasound and orbital computed tomography. This clonotype has a count of ten or more. RNA served as the template for amplifying TCR beta CDR3 regions. First-round RT-PCR relied on HTBI primers, and a second-round multiplex PCR came next. TCRdb reprocessed the multiplex PCR reads via MiXCR and lists one record per CDR3 protein. Counted here are approximately 210,000 distinct CDR3 sequences, around a fifth occurring once; the ten biggest clones make up roughly 42%.

V gene TRBV19 combines with J gene TRBJ2-6; no reliable D call. Material for sequencing was peripheral blood. The clonotype was recovered from a woman aged 50 to 60 with Graves' ophthalmopathy. DNA of the CDR3: TGTGCCAGTCACGAATCTGGGGCCAACGTCCTGACTTTC. It specifies CASHESGANVLTF.